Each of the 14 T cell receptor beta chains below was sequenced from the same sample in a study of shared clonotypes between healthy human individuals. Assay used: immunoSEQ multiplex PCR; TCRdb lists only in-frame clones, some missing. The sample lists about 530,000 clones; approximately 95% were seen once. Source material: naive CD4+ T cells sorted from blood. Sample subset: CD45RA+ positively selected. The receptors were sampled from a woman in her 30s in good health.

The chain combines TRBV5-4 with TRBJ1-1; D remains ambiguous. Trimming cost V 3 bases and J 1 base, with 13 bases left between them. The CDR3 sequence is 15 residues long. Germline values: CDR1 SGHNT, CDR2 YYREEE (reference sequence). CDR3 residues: CASSSAESANTEAFF. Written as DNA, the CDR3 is TGTGCCAGCAGCTCGGCAGAGTCAGCGAACACTGAAGCTTTCTTT.

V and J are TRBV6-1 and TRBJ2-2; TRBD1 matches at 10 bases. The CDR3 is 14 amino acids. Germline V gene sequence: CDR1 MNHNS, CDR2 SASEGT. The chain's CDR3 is CATTGGPNTGELFF. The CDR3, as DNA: TGTGCTACGACAGGGGGCCCGAACACCGGGGAGCTGTTTTTT.

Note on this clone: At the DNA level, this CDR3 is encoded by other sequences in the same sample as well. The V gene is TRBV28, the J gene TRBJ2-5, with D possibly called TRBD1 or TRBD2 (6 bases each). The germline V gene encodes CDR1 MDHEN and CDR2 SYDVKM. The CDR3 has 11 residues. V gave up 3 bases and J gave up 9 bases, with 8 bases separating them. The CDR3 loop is CASSFRGPQYF. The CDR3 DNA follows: TGTGCCAGCAGTTTCCGGGGGCCCCAGTACTTC.

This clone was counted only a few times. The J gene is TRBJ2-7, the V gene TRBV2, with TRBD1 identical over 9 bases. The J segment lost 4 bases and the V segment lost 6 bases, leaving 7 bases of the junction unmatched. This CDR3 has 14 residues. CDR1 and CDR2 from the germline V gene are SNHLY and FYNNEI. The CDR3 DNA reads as TGTGCCAGCAGCCTATCCGGGACAGGGTACGAGCAGTACTTC. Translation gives CASSLSGTGYEQYF.

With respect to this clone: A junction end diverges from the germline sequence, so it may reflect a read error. CDR3 region: CASSETGPSSENTIYF. CDR3 DNA: TGCGCCAGCAGTGAAACAGGGCCCTCTTCTGAAAACACCATATATTTT. This chain connects TRBV10-2 to TRBJ1-3; D is perhaps TRBD1 (6 bases). Germline CDR1 and CDR2: WSHSY and SAAADI. The CDR3 totals 16 residues.

CDR3 DNA sequence: TGTGCCAGCAGTGAGGGGGGAGCCGGGGCCTACGAGCAGTACTTC. Its translation is CASSEGGAGAYEQYF. The chain carries TRBV6-1 and TRBJ2-7, with a tentative D call TRBD2 (6 bases). Per the germline V gene, CDR1 is MNHNS and CDR2 is SASEGT. Trimming removed 3 bases at V and 2 bases at J, with 14 bases between. The CDR3 is 15 residues long.

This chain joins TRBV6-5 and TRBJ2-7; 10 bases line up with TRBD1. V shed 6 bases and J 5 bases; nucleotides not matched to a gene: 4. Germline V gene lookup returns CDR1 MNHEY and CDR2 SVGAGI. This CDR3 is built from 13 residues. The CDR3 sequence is CASRGQGRHEQYF. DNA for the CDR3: TGTGCCAGCAGGGGACAGGGGCGGCACGAGCAGTACTTC.

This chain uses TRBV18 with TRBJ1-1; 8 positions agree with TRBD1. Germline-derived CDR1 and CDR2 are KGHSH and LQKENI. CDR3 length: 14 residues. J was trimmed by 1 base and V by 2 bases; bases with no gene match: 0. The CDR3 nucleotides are TGTGCCAGCTCACCAACAGGGGGGAACACTGAAGCTTTCTTT. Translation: CASSPTGGNTEAFF.

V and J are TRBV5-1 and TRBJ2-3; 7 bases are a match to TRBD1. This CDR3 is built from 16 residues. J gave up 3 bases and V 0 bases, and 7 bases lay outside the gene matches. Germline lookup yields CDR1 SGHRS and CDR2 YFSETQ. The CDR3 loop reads CASSLGSGTETDTQYF. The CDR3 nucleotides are TGCGCCAGCAGCTTGGGATCCGGGACAGAGACAGATACGCAGTATTTT.

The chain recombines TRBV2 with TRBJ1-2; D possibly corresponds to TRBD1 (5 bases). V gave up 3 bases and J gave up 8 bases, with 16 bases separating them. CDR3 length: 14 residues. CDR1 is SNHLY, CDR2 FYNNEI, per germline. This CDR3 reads CASSDVRRDEGYTF. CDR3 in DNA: TGTGCCAGCAGTGACGTTCGACGGGACGAGGGCTACACCTTC.

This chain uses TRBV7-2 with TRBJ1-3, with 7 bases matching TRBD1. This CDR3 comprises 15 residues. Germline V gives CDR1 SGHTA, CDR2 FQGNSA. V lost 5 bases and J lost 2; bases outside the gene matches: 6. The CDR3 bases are TGTGCCAGCAGCGGACAGGCAGTGGCTGGAAACACCATATATTTT. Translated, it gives CASSGQAVAGNTIYF.

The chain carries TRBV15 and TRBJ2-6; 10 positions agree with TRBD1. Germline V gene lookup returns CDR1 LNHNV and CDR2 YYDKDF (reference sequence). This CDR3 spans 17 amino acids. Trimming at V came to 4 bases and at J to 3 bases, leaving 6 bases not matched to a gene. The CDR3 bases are TGTGCCACCAGCATCGACAGGGGGCACGGTGGGGCCAACGTCCTGACTTTC. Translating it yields CATSIDRGHGGANVLTF. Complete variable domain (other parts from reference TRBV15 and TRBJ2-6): DAMVIQNPRYQVTQFGKPVTLSCSQTLNHNVMYWYQQKSSQAPKLLFHYYDKDFNNEADTPDNFQSRRPNTSFCFLDIRSPGLGDTAMYLCATSIDRGHGGANVLTFGAGSRLTVL.

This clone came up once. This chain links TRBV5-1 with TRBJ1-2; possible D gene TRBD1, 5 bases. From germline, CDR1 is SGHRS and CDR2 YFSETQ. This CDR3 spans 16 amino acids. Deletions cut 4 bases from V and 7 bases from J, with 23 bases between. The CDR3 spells CASSQGQVEVWSGYTF. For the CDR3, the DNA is TGCGCCAGCAGCCAGGGTCAGGTGGAGGTCTGGAGTGGCTACACCTTC.

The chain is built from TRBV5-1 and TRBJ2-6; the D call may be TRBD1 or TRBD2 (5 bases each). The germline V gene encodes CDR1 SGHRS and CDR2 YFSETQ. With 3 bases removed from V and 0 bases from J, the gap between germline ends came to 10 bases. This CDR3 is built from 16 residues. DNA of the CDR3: TGCGCCAGCAGCTATCCAGGGAGCTCTGGGGCCAACGTCCTGACTTTC. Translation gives CASSYPGSSGANVLTF. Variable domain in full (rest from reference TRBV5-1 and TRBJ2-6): KAGVTQTPRYLIKTRGQQVTLSCSPISGHRSVSWYQQTPGQGLQFLFEYFSETQRNKGNFPGRFSGRQFSNSRSEMNVSTLELGDSALYLCASSYPGSSGANVLTFGAGSRLTVL.